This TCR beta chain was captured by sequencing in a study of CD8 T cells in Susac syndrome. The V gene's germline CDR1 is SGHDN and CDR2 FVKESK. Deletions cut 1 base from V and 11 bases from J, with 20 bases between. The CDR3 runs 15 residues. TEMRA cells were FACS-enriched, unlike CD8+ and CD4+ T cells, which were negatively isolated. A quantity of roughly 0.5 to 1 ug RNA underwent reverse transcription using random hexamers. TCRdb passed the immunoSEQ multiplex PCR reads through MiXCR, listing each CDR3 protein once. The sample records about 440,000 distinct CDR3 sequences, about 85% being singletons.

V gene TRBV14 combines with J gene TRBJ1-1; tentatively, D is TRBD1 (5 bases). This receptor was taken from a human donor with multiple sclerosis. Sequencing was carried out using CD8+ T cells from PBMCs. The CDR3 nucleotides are TGTGCCAGCAGCCAAGGCCCGGCGGGGCTAGTGGACGCTTTCTTT. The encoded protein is CASSQGPAGLVDAFF.